The next 12 T cell receptor beta chains were all read from a single sample in a study of T cells in Graves' hyperthyroidism and ophthalmopathy. RNA transcripts gave rise to amplified TCR beta CDR3 regions. Initially, a first-round RT-PCR of the TCR CDR3 employed the HTBI primer set. TCRdb passed the multiplex PCR reads through MiXCR, listing each CDR3 protein once. Seen here are roughly 500,000 distinct CDR3 sequences, roughly 25% observed once, and the top ten hold about 11%. The sample taken for sequencing was blood. These receptors originate from a woman aged 25 to 39 with Graves' ophthalmopathy.

V is TRBV19 and J is TRBJ1-2; D is ambiguous. Trimming stripped 6 bases from V and 4 bases from J, with 12 bases between. Germline lookup yields CDR1 LNHDA and CDR2 SQIVND (reference sequence). The CDR3 length is 13 residues. CDR3 nucleotides: TGTGCCAGTAGCAGTAGCGAGATCTATGGCTACACCTTC. This encodes CASSSSEIYGYTF.

This clonotype occurred many times. V usage is TRBV7-3 and J usage is TRBJ1-6; 7 bases are shared with TRBD1. Germline CDR1 SGHTA, CDR2 FQGTGA. The CDR3 extends over 15 amino acids. J lost 4 bases, V lost 5 bases, and 5 bases had no gene match. The CDR3 loop reads CASSSRGAYNSPLHF. CDR3 sequence (DNA): TGTGCCAGCAGCAGCAGGGGGGCATATAATTCACCCCTCCACTTT.

This chain uses TRBV6-2 or TRBV6-3 with TRBJ2-5; 11 bases line up with TRBD2. V lost 7 bases and J lost 4; bases outside the gene matches: 5. Germline CDR1 MNHEY, CDR2 SVGEGT. The CDR3 length is 14 residues. CDR3 bases: TGTGCCAGCATGCTAGCGGGGGGACCAGAGACCCAGTACTTC. This translates into CASMLAGGPETQYF.

This chain joins TRBV12-3 or TRBV12-4 and TRBJ2-7; TRBD2 agrees at 10 bases. Trimming removed 1 base from V and 2 bases from J; junction bases left unmatched: 5. The CDR3 covers 16 residues. For the CDR3, the DNA is TGTGCCAGCAGTTTAGGCAGCGGGGGGGCGACCTACGAGCAGTACTTC. Translation gives CASSLGSGGATYEQYF.

Many counts were recorded for this clonotype. This rearrangement joins TRBV25-1 to TRBJ1-1; D is possibly TRBD1 (5 bases). The CDR3 is made up of 15 amino acids. Between the trimmed V and J ends, which lost 6 bases and 2 bases, there was a span of 16 bases. Germline loops: CDR1 MGHDK, CDR2 SYGVNS. For the CDR3, the DNA is TGTGCCAGCAGCCCTTTTGGGACGTCCAACACTGAAGCTTTCTTT. Translated: CASSPFGTSNTEAFF.

This clonotype was detected many times. V usage is TRBV7-9 and J usage is TRBJ1-2; the D gene is possibly TRBD1 (5 bases). V shed 7 bases and J shed 4 bases, with 16 bases lying between them. The CDR3 sequence is 14 residues long. Germline CDR1 and CDR2: SEHNR and FQNEAQ (reference sequence). The CDR3 DNA follows: TGTGCCAGCACTCCGATGACAGCCCGCTATGGCTACACCTTC. This gives the protein CASTPMTARYGYTF.

A few counts support this clonotype. The rearrangement uses TRBV29-1 and TRBJ2-5; D is possibly TRBD1 (6 bases). Deletions cut 7 bases from V and 2 bases from J, with 20 bases between. Germline CDR1 is SQVTM and CDR2 is ANQGSEA. The CDR3 spans 15 residues. CDR3 region: CSALVADRQQETQYF. CDR3 nucleotide sequence: TGCAGCGCTCTCGTAGCCGACAGGCAACAAGAGACCCAGTACTTC.

This clonotype was recorded at least ten times. The CDR3 DNA reads as TGTGCCAGCTCACCAAGTGAGGGGAACACTGAAGCTTTCTTT. Residues: CASSPSEGNTEAFF. The chain couples TRBV18 to TRBJ1-1; D gene uncertain. There are 14 residues in the CDR3. V lost 2 bases and J lost 1, with 8 bases in between. CDR1 is KGHSH and CDR2 is LQKENI in the germline V gene.

The table lists this clonotype with many counts. The V call is TRBV12-3 or TRBV12-4, the J call TRBJ1-5; TRBD1 agrees at 8 bases. The CDR3 runs to 12 residues. V dropped 6 bases and J dropped 6; count of bases not matched to a gene: 1. CDR3: CASRGQVQPQHF. For the CDR3, the DNA is TGTGCCAGCAGGGGACAGGTTCAGCCCCAGCATTTT.

The chain combines TRBV5-1 with TRBJ1-1, with D perhaps matching TRBD1 (6 bases). V lost 4 bases, J lost 9 bases, and 25 bases lay in between. Germline V CDR1 and CDR2: SGHRS, YFSETQ. This CDR3 has 16 amino acids. CDR3 sequence reads: CASSTWGSGWTDQAFF. Written as DNA, the CDR3 is TGCGCCAGCAGCACATGGGGTTCCGGATGGACAGATCAAGCTTTCTTT.

This clonotype occurred a few times. This sequence joins TRBV2 and TRBJ1-1; D perhaps matches TRBD1 (5 bases). Germline CDR1 reads SNHLY; CDR2 reads FYNNEI. V lost 4 bases and J lost 5, with 11 bases in between. The CDR3 has 13 amino acids. DNA of the CDR3: TGTGCCAGCAGTGGGGGGTTGCGGACTGAAGCTTTCTTT. It encodes CASSGGLRTEAFF.

This clonotype was observed once. As the CDR3 is not closed by the conserved phenylalanine or tryptophan, this likely results from a read error. The chain has TRBV11-1 and TRBJ1-6; D perhaps matches TRBD1 (6 bases). V was shortened by 0 bases and J by 7 bases, with 13 bases between the two germline ends. The length of the CDR3 is 16 residues. The germline CDR1 and CDR2 sequences are SGHAT and FQDESV (reference sequence). The chain's CDR3 is CASSLALDSKNSPLHY. The CDR3, as DNA: TGTGCCAGCAGCTTAGCGCTGGACAGCAAAAATTCACCCCTCCACTAT.